A selection of T cell receptor beta chains follows, all from one sample in a study of Ad26.COV2.S vaccination and SARS-CoV-2 variants. The method was immunoSEQ multiplex PCR; TCRdb's version includes in-frame clones alone and lacks a portion of them. The sample holds a few hundred thousand clones, 88% seen once. This specimen was peripheral blood, taken in a trial of Ad26.COV2.S vaccine versus placebo. Receptors originate from a person between 18 and 60 years old who received the Ad26.COV2.S COVID-19 vaccine or a placebo. The CDR3 runs from the conserved cysteine through the conserved F or W. Fields, in order: CDR3 protein, clone size, V gene. Some rows have no size entry. The others give once, few or many, or a class for an expanded clone.

CDR3aa: CASSKPSGGLDTGELFF
abundance: NA
v_gene: TRBV9

CDR3aa: CASSIRGQGNEKLFF
abundance: NA
v_gene: TRBV5-1

CDR3aa: CASGISSQPQHF
abundance: NA
v_gene: TRBV12-5

CDR3aa: CASSVGPFISGQHTGELFF
abundance: once
v_gene: TRBV9

CDR3aa: CASSLGGNEQFF
abundance: few
v_gene: TRBV5-4

CDR3aa: CASSLEVGLRTEAFF
abundance: NA
v_gene: TRBV5-1

CDR3aa: CASSQDMGRPVEQYF
abundance: NA
v_gene: TRBV3-1/TRBV3-2

CDR3aa: CASTLGREDEQFF
abundance: NA
v_gene: TRBV12-3/TRBV12-4

CDR3aa: CASSVGQETQYF
abundance: NA
v_gene: TRBV9

CDR3aa: CAIPTGVGTYEQYF
abundance: NA
v_gene: TRBV19

CDR3aa: CASSQERGLAGGQFGQYF
abundance: NA
v_gene: TRBV4-1

CDR3aa: CASSSRTGGTDTQYF
abundance: once
v_gene: TRBV7-2

CDR3aa: CAIRADSPAGAYEQYF
abundance: NA
v_gene: TRBV10-3

CDR3aa: CASSFTENTEAFF
abundance: NA
v_gene: TRBV7-9

CDR3aa: CASDGGSYNEQFF
abundance: once
v_gene: TRBV10-3

CDR3aa: CASSLQGNEQFF
abundance: NA
v_gene: TRBV7-9

CDR3aa: CASSPDRGHHCEKLFF
abundance: NA
v_gene: TRBV23-1

CDR3aa: CASSLRGRGSYEQYF
abundance: NA
v_gene: TRBV7-2

CDR3aa: CSVGQGINQPQHF
abundance: NA
v_gene: TRBV29-1

CDR3aa: CASSGQGGNQPQHF
abundance: NA
v_gene: TRBV25-1

CDR3aa: CASSQDLAGALGETQYF
abundance: NA
v_gene: TRBV4-3

CDR3aa: CASSFHRGQGYGYTF
abundance: once
v_gene: TRBV5-8

CDR3aa: CASSWTSAETQYF
abundance: NA
v_gene: TRBV7-2

CDR3aa: CASSFHPTGLAGVIPYEQYF
abundance: NA
v_gene: TRBV7-3

CDR3aa: CASSPFTPGELFF
abundance: NA
v_gene: TRBV11-2

CDR3aa: CASSSRLAGSTDTQYF
abundance: NA
v_gene: TRBV6-5

CDR3aa: CASSLVFPGELFF
abundance: NA
v_gene: TRBV12-3/TRBV12-4

CDR3aa: CASSFLSGNNEQFF
abundance: NA
v_gene: TRBV11-2

CDR3aa: CASSLGGQETQYF
abundance: NA
v_gene: TRBV11-3

CDR3aa: CASSSPGEETQYF
abundance: once
v_gene: TRBV12-3/TRBV12-4

CDR3aa: CASSLGQPQHF
abundance: NA
v_gene: TRBV28

CDR3aa: CASGPGGIQYF
abundance: NA
v_gene: TRBV19

CDR3aa: CASSYLSSYNEQFF
abundance: NA
v_gene: TRBV7-9

CDR3aa: CSASGAGAFF
abundance: NA
v_gene: TRBV29-1

CDR3aa: CASRRGIGSTITDTQYF
abundance: NA
v_gene: TRBV6-6

CDR3aa: CASSLTQLANTGELFF
abundance: NA
v_gene: TRBV5-1

CDR3aa: CSVRTGGPTEAFF
abundance: NA
v_gene: TRBV29-1

CDR3aa: CASSTGQYEKLFF
abundance: NA
v_gene: TRBV7-9

CDR3aa: CASRPGQGLYSYNEQFF
abundance: NA
v_gene: TRBV19

CDR3aa: CASSVGRAGELFF
abundance: NA
v_gene: TRBV9

CDR3aa: CASSIPVRGTYNSPLHF
abundance: NA
v_gene: TRBV19

CDR3aa: CASSEAENSPLHF
abundance: NA
v_gene: TRBV6-1

CDR3aa: CASSQEEGTGDEKLFF
abundance: NA
v_gene: TRBV4-3

CDR3aa: CAGGLAGSTDTQYF
abundance: NA
v_gene: TRBV6-5

CDR3aa: CASSELMVTSIYF
abundance: NA
v_gene: TRBV2

CDR3aa: CASSYGWGNSNQPQHF
abundance: NA
v_gene: TRBV6-2/TRBV6-3

CDR3aa: CASSFSYSEQYF
abundance: NA
v_gene: TRBV12-3/TRBV12-4

CDR3aa: CASSRRATSYEQYF
abundance: NA
v_gene: TRBV19

CDR3aa: CASRPDRTNEKLFF
abundance: NA
v_gene: TRBV2

CDR3aa: CASSLAGTITGELFF
abundance: NA
v_gene: TRBV5-8

CDR3aa: CASSSSGQGVGEKLFF
abundance: NA
v_gene: TRBV28

CDR3aa: CASSPDSYSNQPQHF
abundance: NA
v_gene: TRBV28

CDR3aa: CARQDRWAAKNNNEQFF
abundance: NA
v_gene: TRBV2

CDR3aa: CASSSSGTGRLYGYTF
abundance: NA
v_gene: TRBV28

CDR3aa: CSVEDISNEQFF
abundance: NA
v_gene: TRBV29-1

CDR3aa: CAWSVLGSNQPQHF
abundance: NA
v_gene: TRBV30

CDR3aa: CASSLNLERSNEKLFF
abundance: NA
v_gene: TRBV5-6

CDR3aa: CATGRSGYSSYEQYF
abundance: NA
v_gene: TRBV28

CDR3aa: CASSLDRGYYEQYF
abundance: NA
v_gene: TRBV11-1